Listed here are 4 T cell receptor beta chains from one sample, sequenced in a study of T cell repertoires in aging, cancer and after chemotherapy. The template was genomic DNA from peripheral blood, not RNA. A mixed TRB-A/B primer pool amplified rearranged TRB by multiplex touch-down PCR. TCRdb independently ran MiXCR on the multiplex PCR reads; one entry per CDR3 protein. The table lists 450 to 550 distinct CDR3 sequences, less than 40% of them singletons, with under 35% in the top ten. The sample consisted of blood. The receptors stem from a human donor with a blood cancer.

This clonotype is termed large. The DNA of the CDR3 is TGTGCCAGCAGCTTGGCCGGGGTTGTGAACACTGAAGCTTTCTTT. Amino acid sequence: CASSLAGVVNTEAFF. The chain recombines TRBV5-4 with TRBJ1-1; D is undetermined. The CDR3 extends over 15 amino acids. Germline loops: CDR1 SGHNT, CDR2 YYREEE (reference sequence). The ends were cut back, 0 bases at V and 0 bases at J, with 9 bases in the middle.

This clonotype has more than one count but fewer than ten. V and J are TRBV6-4 and TRBJ2-3; D gene ambiguous. The germline CDR1 and CDR2 sequences are MRHNA and SNTAGT. This CDR3 is 12 amino acids long. V lost 4 bases, J lost 3 bases, and 5 bases lay in between. The CDR3 DNA reads TGTGCCAGCAGTGCTGGGACAGATACGCAGTATTTT. Protein: CASSAGTDTQYF.

By share, this clonotype ranks as large. This chain joins TRBV30 and TRBJ2-3, with D hard to call. This CDR3 contains 11 residues. Per the germline V gene, CDR1 is GTSNPN and CDR2 is SVGIG (reference sequence). The germline V and J ends were trimmed by 2 bases and 5 bases, with 5 bases remaining between them. The chain's CDR3 is CAWSLIDTQYF. CDR3 in DNA: TGTGCCTGGAGTTTGATAGATACGCAGTATTTT.

This clonotype is medium-sized by share. The gene calls are TRBV4-2 and TRBJ2-7; 7 nucleotides align to TRBD1. Per the germline V gene, CDR1 is LGHNA and CDR2 is YNFKEQ. Trimming removed 4 bases from V and 3 bases from J; junction bases left unmatched: 6. This CDR3 is 14 amino acids long. CDR3 DNA sequence: TGTGCCAGCAGCCCACCCGGGACAGACTACGAGCAGTACTTC. It encodes CASSPPGTDYEQYF.